The 19 T cell receptor beta chains below come from one sample, sequenced in a study of vaccination and CD4 T cells after COVID-19. Their target antigens are unknown. Sequencing of DNA taken from cultured CD4+ T cells relied on the Oncomine TCR Beta short-read assay. TCRdb re-analysed the PCR reads in MiXCR, keeping a single row per CDR3 protein. The profile shows over 9,500 distinct CDR3 sequences, roughly two fifths of them singletons. Treatment: approximately 9-day PBMC culture with coronavirus spike peptide pools or control peptides (ViraFEST assay). Sequencing used CD4+ T cells from blood, cultured in vitro. These receptors came from a human donor who had recovered from COVID-19.

This clonotype has more than one count but fewer than ten. The V gene is TRBV5-1, the J gene TRBJ2-5; 8 bases align to TRBD2. The CDR3 has 15 residues. J was trimmed by 2 bases and V by 0 bases; bases with no gene match: 3. Germline V gene data show CDR1 as SGHRS and CDR2 as YFSETQ. The chain's CDR3 is CASSLVAGPQETQYF. Here the CDR3 DNA reads TGCGCCAGCAGCTTGGTAGCGGGGCCACAAGAGACCCAGTACTTC.

The V call is TRBV11-2, the J call TRBJ2-1; D is undetermined. Germline CDR1 and CDR2: SGHAT and FQNNGV. CDR3 length equals 13 residues. Trimming shortened V by 3 bases and J by 5 bases, and 8 bases separated the two germline ends. CDR3 sequence: CASSFDGDNEQFF. CDR3 DNA: TGTGCCAGCAGCTTTGACGGCGACAATGAGCAGTTCTTC.

This chain links TRBV20-1 with TRBJ2-1; D possibly corresponds to TRBD2 (5 bases). The V end was cut by 8 bases, the J end by 3 bases, with 20 bases between. CDR3 length equals 15 residues. The germline V gene has CDR1 DFQATT and CDR2 SNEGSKA (reference sequence). This chain's CDR3 is CSLVSRGKNYNEQFF. CDR3 coding DNA: TGCAGTCTCGTTAGTAGAGGGAAAAACTACAATGAGCAGTTCTTC.

The CDR3 reads CASSFEGHPYQETQYF. The DNA of the CDR3 is TGTGCCAGCAGCTTCGAAGGGCATCCTTACCAAGAGACCCAGTACTTC. This chain connects TRBV7-9 to TRBJ2-5; D call uncertain. Deletions cut 3 bases from V and 0 bases from J, with 14 bases between. Germline lookup yields CDR1 SEHNR and CDR2 FQNEAQ (reference sequence). The CDR3 runs to 16 residues.

The V and J genes are TRBV14 and TRBJ2-5; perhaps TRBD2 as D (6 bases). The CDR3 is made up of 14 amino acids. V dropped 1 base and J dropped 7 bases, with 13 bases sitting between them. From germline, CDR1 is SGHDN and CDR2 FVKESK. CDR3 protein: CASSQVVAGGTQYF. The CDR3 DNA follows: TGTGCCAGCAGCCAAGTGGTGGCCGGGGGGACCCAGTACTTC. The whole variable domain, filled in from reference TRBV14 and TRBJ2-5, reads EAGVTQFPSHSVIEKGQTVTLRCDPISGHDNLYWYRRVMGKEIKFLLHFVKESKQDESGMPNNRFLAERTGGTYSTLKVQPAELEDSGVYFCASSQVVAGGTQYFGPGTRLLVL.

This clonotype has a handful of counts. The chain combines TRBV7-9 with TRBJ2-5; D uncertain. This CDR3 region has 15 residues. Germline CDR1 is SEHNR and CDR2 is FQNEAQ (reference sequence). V was shortened by 3 bases and J by 5 bases, with 16 bases between the two germline ends. The CDR3 spells CASSFMGTMVETQYF. Here the CDR3 DNA reads TGTGCCAGCAGCTTTATGGGCACGATGGTGGAGACCCAGTACTTC.

The chain uses TRBV20-1 and TRBJ1-2; D may be TRBD1 (6 bases). V was trimmed by 0 bases and J by 8 bases, leaving 16 bases between them. The length of the CDR3 is 14 residues. Germline V gives CDR1 DFQATT, CDR2 SNEGSKA (reference sequence). CDR3 in amino acids: CSARDPGTHKGYTF. The CDR3 DNA reads TGCAGTGCTAGAGATCCCGGGACACACAAAGGCTACACCTTC.

The chain employs TRBV6-1 and TRBJ1-5, with 8 bases that match TRBD1. Germline V gene lookup returns CDR1 MNHNS and CDR2 SASEGT. V lost 6 bases, J lost 5 bases, and 0 bases stayed unmatched. The CDR3 is made up of 12 amino acids. The CDR3 coding sequence is TGTGCCAGCAGGGACAGGGATCAGCCCCAGCATTTT. Protein: CASRDRDQPQHF.

The V and J genes are TRBV5-4 and TRBJ1-1; no clear D. CDR1 is SGHNT, CDR2 YYREEE, per germline (reference sequence). V was cut by 1 base and J by 4 bases, with 11 bases left in between. The CDR3 has 14 amino acids. CDR3 amino acids: CASSLPLGSTEAFF. The DNA of the CDR3 is TGTGCCAGCAGCTTGCCGTTAGGGAGCACTGAAGCTTTCTTT.

The chain has TRBV19 and TRBJ1-1; D may be TRBD1 (5 bases). This CDR3 comprises 12 residues. V was pared by 7 bases and J by 8 bases, with 14 bases between. Looked up from germline, CDR1 is LNHDA and CDR2 is SQIVND (reference sequence). Here the CDR3 DNA reads TGTGCCAGTACCGGGACGTACGGCGAAGCTTTCTTT. It is translated as CASTGTYGEAFF. Together with reference TRBV19 and TRBJ1-1, the CDR3 gives the full variable domain: DGGITQSPKYLFRKEGQNVTLSCEQNLNHDAMYWYRQDPGQGLRLIYYSQIVNDFQKGDIAEGYSVSREKKESFPLTVTSAQKNPTAFYLCASTGTYGEAFFGQGTRLTVV.

This clonotype has a handful of counts. The gene calls are TRBV20-1 and TRBJ2-7; D is unresolved. Germline CDR1 reads DFQATT; CDR2 reads SNEGSKA (reference sequence). With 6 bases removed from V and 4 bases from J, the gap between germline ends came to 13 bases. The CDR3 totals 12 residues. CDR3 sequence: CSANGRRYEQYF. In nucleotides, the CDR3 is TGCAGTGCGAACGGTCGGCGGTACGAGCAGTACTTC.

The chain uses TRBV11-3 and TRBJ1-2, with no clear D. Germline CDR1 and CDR2: SGHNT and YENEEA. The CDR3 consists of 14 residues. Trimming removed 5 bases at V and 0 bases at J, with 10 bases between. This CDR3 reads CASSLRGSNYGYTF. The DNA of the CDR3 is TGTGCCAGCAGCCTGAGAGGTTCTAACTATGGCTACACCTTC.

The gene calls are TRBV11-3 and TRBJ1-6; 7 bases line up with TRBD1. V dropped 5 bases and J dropped 8; count of bases not matched to a gene: 3. Germline V CDR1 and CDR2: SGHNT, YENEEA. This CDR3 spans 13 amino acids. CDR3 DNA sequence: TGTGCCAGCAGCGCCGACAGGGATTCACCCCTCCACTTT. This translates into CASSADRDSPLHF.

The chain employs TRBV6-1 and TRBJ2-1; D is perhaps TRBD2 (6 bases). Trimming took off 6 bases at V and 0 bases at J, with 15 bases between the two ends. This CDR3 comprises 16 residues. Germline V gives CDR1 MNHNS, CDR2 SASEGT. In nucleotides, the CDR3 is TGTGCCAGCAGGAGCCGGGACTCCTCCTCCTACAATGAGCAGTTCTTC. It specifies CASRSRDSSSYNEQFF.

V is TRBV12-3 or TRBV12-4 and J is TRBJ2-3; 10 bases line up with TRBD2. Unmatched junction bases numbered 10, after V lost 0 bases and J lost 4 bases. This CDR3 region has 18 residues. The CDR3 DNA is TGTGCCAGCAGTTTAGCGCACGTAGCGGGGGGTAGCCCAGATACGCAGTATTTT. Translated, it gives CASSLAHVAGGSPDTQYF.

The genes are TRBV10-2 and TRBJ2-5, with D unclear. The CDR3 spans 15 residues. Germline V gene data show CDR1 as WSHSY and CDR2 as SAAADI. Trimming took off 3 bases at V and 2 bases at J, with 13 bases between the two ends. The CDR3 bases are TGCGCCAGCAGTGACCAGTTTTACCCTCAAGAGACCCAGTACTTC. Its protein product is CASSDQFYPQETQYF.

The chain carries TRBV10-3 and TRBJ2-1, with 9 bases matching TRBD2. The V segment lost 0 bases and the J segment 9 bases; nucleotides outside the gene matches: 6. Germline values: CDR1 ENHRY, CDR2 SYGVKD. The length of the CDR3 is 15 residues. The CDR3 sequence: CAISESASGDGEQFF. The CDR3 region has the DNA TGTGCCATCAGTGAGTCGGCTAGCGGGGATGGTGAGCAGTTCTTC.

This clonotype was detected once. The rearrangement links TRBV28 to TRBJ2-3, with TRBD2 matching over 11 bases. The V gene's germline CDR1 is MDHEN and CDR2 SYDVKM. This CDR3 has 18 amino acids. The J segment lost 2 bases and the V segment lost 4 bases, leaving 11 bases of the junction unmatched. The CDR3: CASSSLWTSGRITDTQYF. CDR3 nucleotides: TGTGCCAGCAGTTCACTTTGGACTAGCGGGCGCATCACAGATACGCAGTATTTT. Combining the CDR3 with reference TRBV28 and TRBJ2-3 gives the whole variable domain DVKVTQSSRYLVKRTGEKVFLECVQDMDHENMFWYRQDPGLGLRLIYFSYDVKMKEKGDIPEGYSVSREKKERFSLILESASTNQTSMYLCASSSLWTSGRITDTQYFGPGTRLTVL.

This clonotype was seen only a few times. This sequence joins TRBV2 and TRBJ1-2; the D is unclear. The germline V gene has CDR1 SNHLY and CDR2 FYNNEI. The CDR3 is made up of 13 amino acids. The ends were cut back, 2 bases at V and 4 bases at J, with 8 bases in the middle. The DNA for the CDR3 is TGTGCCAGCAGTGAACGGCCTACCTATGGCTACACCTTC. This codes for CASSERPTYGYTF. Filled out from reference TRBV2 and TRBJ1-2, the complete variable domain reads EPEVTQTPSHQVTQMGQEVILRCVPISNHLYFYWYRQILGQKVEFLVSFYNNEISEKSEIFDDQFSVERPDGSNFTLKIRSTKLEDSAMYFCASSERPTYGYTFGSGTRLTVV.